This T cell receptor (beta chain) comes out of a study of monozygotic twins with inflammatory bowel disease. After skipping T cell sorting, the authors isolated total RNA from whole blood. The germline CDR1 and CDR2 sequences are SGDLS and YYNGEE. CDR3 length: 15 amino acids. Template switching incorporated UMIs with a 6-nucleotide sample barcode. TCRdb reprocessed the 5' RACE reads and keeps a single row for each CDR3 protein, giving no DNA. The table lists 95,000 to 110,000 distinct CDR3 sequences. The receptor comes from a human donor with ulcerative colitis or Crohn's disease, or a healthy co-twin of an affected twin (not recorded which). The genes are TRBV9 and TRBJ2-1. What was sequenced was blood. The chain's CDR3 is CASSVSGSSYNEQFF.